The 32 T cell receptor beta chains in this list originate from one sample, sequenced in a study of identical twins. TCRdb reprocessed the 5' RACE reads with MiXCR, giving one entry per CDR3 protein. The sample holds 690,000 or so distinct CDR3 sequences, around 8.6% seen once. This same sample was also taken into another study, of yellow fever vaccine responses in identical twins.

Material for sequencing was PBMCs. The source is a woman aged 18 to 35 in good health.

The CDR3 DNA follows: TGTGCCAGCAGCTTAGGCCCTGCCGACTTGAGTGAGCAGTTCTTC. This gives the protein CASSLGPADLSEQFF. V gene TRBV7-2 combines with J gene TRBJ2-1; the D is unclear. Germline CDR1 reads SGHTA; CDR2 reads FQGNSA. The CDR3 length is 15 residues. V lost 1 base to trimming and J lost 9 bases, with 16 bases between them.

Only a few counts were recorded for this clonotype. V usage is TRBV10-2 and J usage is TRBJ2-5; 7 bases match TRBD1. Losses at the gene ends were 6 bases for V and 4 bases for J; bases not matched to a gene: 8. The CDR3 sequence is 14 residues long. Germline V gives CDR1 WSHSY, CDR2 SAAADI. CDR3 sequence (DNA): TGCGCCAGCAGGACGACAGGGTCTGGAGAGACCCAGTACTTC. Amino acid sequence: CASRTTGSGETQYF.

V gene TRBV28 combines with J gene TRBJ2-6; D is perhaps TRBD2 (6 bases). There are 15 residues in the CDR3. The V gene lost 8 bases and the J gene lost 2 bases, with 13 bases spanning the gap. Germline lookup yields CDR1 MDHEN and CDR2 SYDVKM. The CDR3 DNA reads as TGTGCCAGCCGCCCCCCGGGGGCTGGGGCCAACGTCCTGACTTTC. Translation: CASRPPGAGANVLTF.

This clonotype was seen a few times. V gene TRBV6-5 combines with J gene TRBJ1-1; TRBD1 matches 11 bases. Germline V lookup: CDR1 MNHEY, CDR2 SVGAGI. The length of the CDR3 is 16 residues. The V and J ends lost 2 bases and 2 bases, in that order; junction bases with no gene match: 4. In DNA, the CDR3 is TGTGCCAGCAGTTACGGACAGGGGGCAAGTAACACTGAAGCTTTCTTT. It encodes CASSYGQGASNTEAFF.

The chain is built from TRBV6-5 and TRBJ1-4; D gene unclear. The CDR3 consists of 15 residues. Trimming pared 4 bases from V and 3 bases from J, leaving 12 bases between. Per the germline V gene, CDR1 is MNHEY and CDR2 is SVGAGI. The CDR3 nucleotides read TGTGCCAGCAGTTTCCCAGACCTTGCTAATGAAAAACTGTTTTTT. This sequence encodes CASSFPDLANEKLFF.

In this sample, this clonotype turned up many times. The rearrangement joins TRBV12-3 or TRBV12-4 to TRBJ1-5; no firm D call. V lost 6 bases to trimming and J lost 5 bases, with 5 bases between them. This CDR3 is 11 amino acids long. The CDR3 nucleotides read TGTGCCAGCAGCCTTTATCAGCCCCAGCATTTT. It is translated as CASSLYQPQHF.

This clonotype showed up just a few times. The rearrangement joins TRBV5-5 to TRBJ2-7; TRBD1 matches 7 bases. Per germline, CDR1 SGHKS and CDR2 YYEKEE (reference sequence). CDR3 size: 14 residues. J was trimmed by 4 bases and V by 4 bases; bases with no gene match: 8. The CDR3 sequence: CASSRDLQGYEQYF. The CDR3 region has the DNA TGTGCCAGCAGCCGAGACCTACAGGGGTACGAGCAGTACTTC.

This clonotype has only a few counts. This chain uses TRBV3-1 with TRBJ2-1; the D is unclear. V was trimmed by 0 bases and J by 4 bases, leaving 13 bases between them. The V gene's germline CDR1 is LGHDT and CDR2 YNNKEL (reference sequence). This CDR3 contains 16 residues. The CDR3 DNA is TGTGCCAGCAGCCAAGATATCGCGGCTCTTTACAATGAGCAGTTCTTC. Amino acids: CASSQDIAALYNEQFF.

The chain has TRBV6-2 or TRBV6-3 and TRBJ2-3; D may be TRBD2 (5 bases). CDR3 length: 15 amino acids. The V end was cut by 2 bases, the J end by 6 bases, with 15 bases between. Germline V gene lookup returns CDR1 MNHEY and CDR2 SVGEGT. CDR3 nucleotides: TGTGCCAGCAGTTACGTCGCGGCGGGTACCGATACGCAGTATTTT. It encodes CASSYVAAGTDTQYF.

The chain couples TRBV6-5 to TRBJ1-6; D not certain. V lost 4 bases to trimming and J lost 10 bases, with 14 bases between them. CDR1 is MNHEY and CDR2 is SVGAGI in the germline V gene. The CDR3 is 14 amino acids. The CDR3 sequence is CASSWAGSGSPLHF. CDR3 in DNA: TGTGCCAGCAGTTGGGCAGGTTCTGGCTCACCCCTCCACTTT.

This clonotype was picked up many times. The V gene is TRBV12-3 or TRBV12-4, the J gene TRBJ1-6, with TRBD1 matching over 9 bases. The CDR3 sequence is 15 residues long. J gave up 10 bases and V 5 bases, and 9 bases lay outside the gene matches. The CDR3 nucleotides read TGTGCCAGCAGTACAGGGGGCGCATCGGGCTCACCCCTCCACTTT. The encoded protein is CASSTGGASGSPLHF.

Comment on this clonotype: A clone one base away is much larger, so this may be a read error. The conserved closing phenylalanine or tryptophan is absent in this CDR3, likely reflecting a read error. The chain is built from TRBV11-2 and TRBJ2-5; TRBD2 matches at 8 bases. The germline V gene has CDR1 SGHAT and CDR2 FQNNGV. V shed 5 bases and J 4 bases; nucleotides not matched to a gene: 9. The CDR3 consists of 15 residues. CDR3 protein: CASSPQLAVGETQYL. CDR3 bases: TGTGCCAGCAGCCCTCAACTAGCGGTGGGAGAGACCCAGTACCTC.

This clonotype was detected ten times or more. The V gene is TRBV7-2, the J gene TRBJ2-7; perhaps TRBD2 as D (6 bases). The CDR3 consists of 15 residues. V was trimmed by 4 bases and J by 2 bases, leaving 15 bases between them. Per germline, CDR1 SGHTA and CDR2 FQGNSA. CDR3 region: CASSWDPGLAYEQYF. CDR3 DNA sequence: TGTGCCAGCAGCTGGGATCCGGGACTCGCCTACGAGCAGTACTTC.

This clonotype was found a few times. CDR3 sequence reads: CATSRDPAGVADTQYF. CDR3 in DNA: TGTGCCACCAGCAGAGATCCAGCGGGGGTGGCAGATACGCAGTATTTT. The gene calls are TRBV15 and TRBJ2-3, with 8 bases matching TRBD2. Germline loops: CDR1 LNHNV, CDR2 YYDKDF (reference sequence). This CDR3 has 16 amino acids. V gave up 0 bases and J gave up 4 bases; unmatched junction bases: 6.

This sequence joins TRBV5-1 and TRBJ1-4, with 7 positions matching TRBD1. There are 14 residues in the CDR3. V shed 7 bases and J 0 bases; nucleotides not matched to a gene: 3. Germline V CDR1 and CDR2: SGHRS, YFSETQ. The CDR3 loop is CASRDRSTNEKLFF. In DNA, the CDR3 is TGCGCCAGCCGGGACAGATCAACTAATGAAAAACTGTTTTTT.

The V gene is TRBV4-3, the J gene TRBJ2-2; 8 positions match TRBD2. V was pared by 0 bases and J by 1 base, with 4 bases of the junction left unmatched. Germline assignment: CDR1 LGHNA and CDR2 YSLEER. The CDR3 is 17 amino acids. The CDR3 DNA reads TGCGCCAGCAGCCAAGATCCGCTAGCGGGGAACACCGGGGAGCTGTTTTTT. This sequence encodes CASSQDPLAGNTGELFF.

This clonotype was counted between two and nine times. The chain joins TRBV5-1 to TRBJ2-7; D may correspond to TRBD1 or TRBD2 (6 bases each). The CDR3 runs 15 residues. CDR1 and CDR2 (germline): SGHRS, YFSETQ. Trimming removed 4 bases from V and 0 bases from J, with 14 bases in between. The CDR3 nucleotides read TGCGCCAGCAGCGCGCTACAGGGACTCTCCTACGAGCAGTACTTC. It yields the protein CASSALQGLSYEQYF.

This clonotype appeared a few times. The J gene is TRBJ2-5, the V gene TRBV7-9; maybe TRBD1 (6 bases). Germline V gene data show CDR1 as SEHNR and CDR2 as FQNEAQ (reference sequence). This CDR3 has 15 residues. The ends were cut back, 3 bases at V and 5 bases at J, with 16 bases in the middle. In nucleotides, the CDR3 is TGTGCCAGCAGCTTCGAGCAGGGGATCTTGGAGACCCAGTACTTC. This encodes CASSFEQGILETQYF.

The chain couples TRBV27 to TRBJ2-7; D not resolved. Germline CDR1 is MNHEY and CDR2 is SMNVEV (reference sequence). The CDR3 totals 13 residues. V lost 6 bases, J lost 0 bases, and 9 bases lay in between. CDR3 sequence (DNA): TGTGCCAGCAGGGACGGAAACTCCTACGAGCAGTACTTC. Translation: CASRDGNSYEQYF.

This clonotype was seen at least ten times. The chain combines TRBV20-1 with TRBJ2-2; D gene uncertain. Germline CDR1 and CDR2: DFQATT and SNEGSKA (reference sequence). V was clipped by 4 bases and J by 7 bases, with 4 bases between them. This CDR3 has 10 residues. The CDR3 loop is CSANVGELFF. In DNA, the CDR3 is TGCAGTGCTAACGTCGGGGAGCTGTTTTTT.

The chain uses TRBV4-3 and TRBJ2-1; D may be TRBD1 or TRBD2 (5 bases each). Between the trimmed V and J ends, which lost 4 bases and 9 bases, there was a span of 22 bases. This CDR3 region has 16 residues. Germline V gives CDR1 LGHNA, CDR2 YSLEER. This CDR3 is CASSPAYGALGGEQFF. For the CDR3, the DNA is TGCGCCAGCAGCCCAGCATATGGGGCGCTTGGGGGTGAGCAGTTCTTC.

The V gene is TRBV18, the J gene TRBJ2-5; D uncertain. The V and J ends lost 3 bases and 3 bases respectively, with 8 bases between them. This CDR3 region has 13 residues. Germline CDR1 reads KGHSH; CDR2 reads LQKENI. The DNA of the CDR3 is TGTGCCAGCTCACCTTTGATTGAAGAGACCCAGTACTTC. Protein product: CASSPLIEETQYF.

This clonotype was recorded many times. This rearrangement joins TRBV5-1 to TRBJ2-3, with a possible D match to TRBD2 (5 bases). The germline gives CDR1 SGHRS, CDR2 YFSETQ. The CDR3 sequence is 14 residues long. Trimming took off 4 bases at V and 0 bases at J, with 9 bases between the two ends. This CDR3 reads CASSLGLSTDTQYF. Here the CDR3 DNA reads TGCGCCAGCAGCCTCGGACTGAGCACAGATACGCAGTATTTT.

This clonotype was found many times. In DNA, the CDR3 is TGCGCCAGCAGCTTCCCTAGCGGGAGGACCACCGGGGAGCTGTTTTTT. This sequence encodes CASSFPSGRTTGELFF. The chain combines TRBV5-1 with TRBJ2-2; TRBD2 matches 11 bases. The CDR3 spans 16 residues. CDR1 is SGHRS, CDR2 YFSETQ, per germline. V gave up 2 bases and J gave up 4 bases; unmatched junction bases: 4.

In this sample, this clonotype turned up a few times. The rearrangement joins TRBV20-1 to TRBJ2-7; D remains unclear. Looked up from germline, CDR1 is DFQATT and CDR2 is SNEGSKA (reference sequence). The CDR3 extends over 12 amino acids. V was clipped by 3 bases and J by 1 base, with 7 bases between them. CDR3: CSASQESYEQYF. In DNA form, the CDR3 reads TGCAGTGCTAGCCAGGAATCCTACGAGCAGTACTTC.

This clonotype has a count of ten or more. The chain joins TRBV4-3 to TRBJ2-1, with D perhaps TRBD1 (5 bases). This CDR3 has 13 residues. Germline V gene lookup returns CDR1 LGHNA and CDR2 YSLEER. With 5 bases removed from V and 5 bases from J, the gap between germline ends came to 10 bases. The CDR3, as DNA: TGCGCCAGCAGCTACCGACAGAACAATGAGCAGTTCTTC. Its protein product is CASSYRQNNEQFF.

This clonotype has ten or more counts. This sequence joins TRBV27 and TRBJ1-1; D is unclear. There are 13 residues in the CDR3. V gave up 6 bases and J gave up 0 bases, with 8 bases separating them. The germline gives CDR1 MNHEY, CDR2 SMNVEV (reference sequence). The CDR3 reads CASRGWVNTEAFF. DNA for the CDR3: TGTGCCAGCAGAGGTTGGGTGAACACTGAAGCTTTCTTT.

This clonotype appeared many times. The chain couples TRBV3-1 to TRBJ1-1; D uncertain. In germline, CDR1 is LGHDT, CDR2 YNNKEL (reference sequence). Trimming cost V 3 bases and J 0 bases, with 11 bases left between them. The CDR3 has 15 residues. The CDR3: CASSHFLDVNTEAFF. In DNA form, the CDR3 reads TGTGCCAGCAGCCATTTCTTAGACGTGAACACTGAAGCTTTCTTT.

The gene calls are TRBV12-3 or TRBV12-4 and TRBJ2-7, with 11 bases identical to TRBD2. This CDR3 spans 15 amino acids. V was pared by 6 bases and J by 5 bases, with 9 bases of the junction left unmatched. The DNA of the CDR3 is TGTGCCAGCAGCTCTAGCGGGGGGATCTTCGACGAGCAGTACTTC. Amino acids: CASSSSGGIFDEQYF.

This clonotype has more than one count but fewer than ten. The DNA for the CDR3 is TGCAGCGTTGAACGGGGGAGGAACACCGGGGAGCTGTTTTTT. Protein sequence: CSVERGRNTGELFF. V usage is TRBV29-1 and J usage is TRBJ2-2, with D maybe TRBD2 (6 bases). V was clipped by 2 bases and J by 1 base, with 8 bases between them. CDR3 length: 14 amino acids. CDR1 and CDR2 from the germline V gene are SQVTM and ANQGSEA.

In its sample, this clonotype was seen a few times. The chain carries TRBV2 and TRBJ2-2; unclear D gene. Germline V gene data show CDR1 as SNHLY and CDR2 as FYNNEI. The CDR3 has 14 residues. Trimming stripped 1 base from V and 5 bases from J, with 8 bases between. DNA for the CDR3: TGTGCCAGCAGTGAAGTGGGGAAAACCGGGGAGCTGTTTTTT. Its translation is CASSEVGKTGELFF.

This clonotype was seen ten or more times. The V gene is TRBV6-2 or TRBV6-3, the J gene TRBJ2-5, with 7 bases identical to TRBD1. This CDR3 comprises 16 residues. Germline loops: CDR1 MNHEY, CDR2 SVGEGT. V lost 2 bases and J lost 1; bases outside the gene matches: 7. The CDR3 DNA sequence: TGTGCCAGCAGTTACGGTGGGACAGCCCTCCAAGAGACCCAGTACTTC. Residues: CASSYGGTALQETQYF.